The next 5 T cell receptor beta chains were all read from a single sample in a study of brain metastases from non-small cell lung cancer. Assay: immunoSEQ multiplex PCR; the TCRdb copy retains only in-frame clones and omits some. The sample lists 4,000 to 5,000 clones, 90% seen once, with 2.5% to 4% in the top ten. The sample was primary lung tumor tissue. These receptors were taken from a donor aged 40 or over with non-small cell lung cancer.

The chain recombines TRBV12-5 with TRBJ2-2; no definite D call. CDR3 length equals 12 residues. CDR1 and CDR2 from the germline V gene are LGHNT and FRNRAP. Trimming took off 5 bases at V and 7 bases at J, with 8 bases between the two ends. DNA for the CDR3: TGTGCTAGTGGTCTAAGTTACGGGGAGCTGTTTTTT. It specifies CASGLSYGELFF. Full variable domain (rest looked up from reference TRBV12-5 and TRBJ2-2): DARVTQTPRHKVTEMGQEVTMRCQPILGHNTVFWYRQTMMQGLELLAYFRNRAPLDDSGMPKDRFSAEMPDATLATLKIQPSEPRDSAVYFCASGLSYGELFFGEGSRLTVL.

The chain uses TRBV19 and TRBJ2-1; D unresolved. The V end lost 3 bases, the J end lost 0 bases, and 6 bases lay between the germline ends. Germline CDR1 LNHDA, CDR2 SQIVND (reference sequence). This CDR3 has 14 amino acids. The CDR3 is CASSMVSSYNEQFF. CDR3 DNA: TGTGCCAGTAGTATGGTAAGCTCCTACAATGAGCAGTTCTTC.

The V gene is TRBV7-2, the J gene TRBJ2-5; 7 nucleotides align to TRBD1. The ends lost 4 bases at V and 1 base at J; junction bases unmatched: 6. The CDR3 length is 15 residues. CDR1 and CDR2 from the germline V gene are SGHTA and FQGNSA. CDR3 loop: CASSSTGFIQETQYF. CDR3 nucleotide sequence: TGTGCCAGCAGCTCGACAGGGTTTATCCAAGAGACCCAGTACTTC.

On this clone: Sequence at one end of the junction differs from germline and may be a read error. The chain uses TRBV24-1 and TRBJ2-1; maybe TRBD2 (6 bases). This CDR3 is built from 12 residues. Germline CDR1 KGHDR, CDR2 SFDVKD. CDR3 coding DNA: TGTGCCACGAACGGACTAAACAATGAGCAATTCTTC. Protein sequence: CATNGLNNEQFF.

The chain employs TRBV18 and TRBJ1-1; no clear D. Germline CDR1 is KGHSH and CDR2 is LQKENI. V gave up 3 bases and J gave up 1 base, with 9 bases separating them. The CDR3 sequence is 14 residues long. The CDR3 region is CASSPASRNTEAFF. The CDR3 bases are TGTGCCAGCTCACCCGCCTCCCGGAACACTGAAGCTTTCTTT.